Below, 10 T cell receptor beta chains from the same sample are listed, as sequenced in a study of blood T cell repertoires in COVID-19. Profiled with immunoSEQ multiplex PCR; TCRdb holds only in-frame clones, not every one. Counted here are 180,000 or so clones, roughly 79% occurring once; the ten biggest clones make up 9.5% to 12%. Input material: peripheral blood. These receptor sequences come from a middle-aged woman with COVID-19, enrolled during active disease.

The chain carries TRBV2 and TRBJ2-7; 7 bases map to TRBD2. CDR1 is SNHLY and CDR2 is FYNNEI in the germline V gene. The CDR3 runs 14 residues. The junction had 9 bases not matched to a gene; V was cut back by 8 bases and J by 2 bases. Here the CDR3 DNA reads TGTGCCAGCGTACGCGGGAGTTCCACCTACGAGCAGTACTTC. Translated, it gives CASVRGSSTYEQYF.

The chain has TRBV6-5 and TRBJ2-1; TRBD1 might be the D (5 bases). CDR1 is MNHEY and CDR2 is SVGAGI in the germline V gene. The CDR3 covers 12 residues. Trimming removed 9 bases at V and 9 bases at J, with 15 bases between. This chain's CDR3 is CASNQGWGEQFF. CDR3 coding DNA: TGTGCCAGTAACCAGGGTTGGGGTGAGCAGTTCTTC.

A word on this clone: At one end, the junction sequence differs from germline, possibly due to a read error. The chain employs TRBV11-2 and TRBJ2-3; 8 bases align to TRBD2. Germline CDR1 reads SGHAT; CDR2 reads FQNNGV. The CDR3 is made up of 12 amino acids. CDR3 coding DNA: TGTGTCAGCAGACGGACTAGCCGGGGGCAGTATTTT. It specifies CVSRRTSRGQYF.

The chain links TRBV11-2 to TRBJ1-2; 8 nucleotides agree with TRBD1. The CDR3 is 15 residues long. Per the germline V gene, CDR1 is SGHAT and CDR2 is FQNNGV. Trimming removed 3 bases from V and 4 bases from J; junction bases left unmatched: 7. The CDR3 region has the DNA TGTGCCAGCAGCTTGCAGGGGGCAGGTGCCTATGGCTACACCTTC. Protein: CASSLQGAGAYGYTF.

The chain has TRBV3-1 (or the pseudogene TRBV3-2) and TRBJ2-7; 11 bases are a match to TRBD2. Looked up from germline, CDR1 is LGHDT and CDR2 is YNNKEL (reference sequence). This CDR3 is built from 15 residues. J gave up 3 bases and V 6 bases, and 7 bases lay outside the gene matches. CDR3 coding DNA: TGTGCCAGCAGAGATCTAGCGGGGGGACGCTACGAGCAGTACTTC. This translates into CASRDLAGGRYEQYF.

The V and J genes are TRBV7-9 and TRBJ2-2; 11 bases are a match to TRBD2. This CDR3 has 14 residues. The ends lost 6 bases at V and 6 bases at J; junction bases unmatched: 3. Germline values: CDR1 SEHNR, CDR2 FQNEAQ (reference sequence). CDR3 coding DNA: TGTGCCAGCAGACTAGCGGGAGAACCCGGGGAGCTGTTTTTT. The encoded protein is CASRLAGEPGELFF.

The chain is built from TRBV7-6 and TRBJ2-5; tentative D call: TRBD1 (6 bases). Looked up from germline, CDR1 is SGHVS and CDR2 is FNYEAQ. V lost 1 base and J lost 4, with 16 bases in between. The CDR3 sequence is 16 residues long. CDR3 loop: CASSLGGGGSGETQYF. The CDR3 DNA reads TGTGCCAGCAGCTTAGGGGGTGGGGGCTCGGGAGAGACCCAGTACTTC.

The chain uses TRBV9 and TRBJ2-3; 7 bases line up with TRBD2. Germline assignment: CDR1 SGDLS and CDR2 YYNGEE. The CDR3 contains 15 residues. The junction had 7 bases not matched to a gene; V was cut back by 0 bases and J by 6 bases. The CDR3 spells CASSVEAGEDDTQYF. DNA of the CDR3: TGTGCCAGCAGCGTAGAGGCGGGAGAGGATGATACGCAGTATTTT.

The chain uses TRBV9 and TRBJ2-2; D is possibly TRBD2 (5 bases). Germline CDR1 reads SGDLS; CDR2 reads YYNGEE. V lost 4 bases and J 3 bases, leaving 16 bases between the germline ends. This CDR3 contains 16 residues. CDR3: CASSTRTSGDTGELFF. DNA for the CDR3: TGTGCCAGCAGCACCCGGACCAGCGGTGACACCGGGGAGCTGTTTTTT. Together with reference TRBV9 and TRBJ2-2, the CDR3 gives the full variable domain: DSGVTQTPKHLITATGQRVTLRCSPRSGDLSVYWYQQSLDQGLQFLIQYYNGEERAKGNILERFSAQQFPDLHSELNLSSLELGDSALYFCASSTRTSGDTGELFFGEGSRLTVL.

This clone was seen once. This rearrangement joins TRBV7-2 to TRBJ2-3; 8 bases are shared with TRBD2. The V gene's germline CDR1 is SGHTA and CDR2 FQGNSA. J was trimmed by 1 base and V by 1 base; bases with no gene match: 13. The CDR3 is 19 amino acids. The CDR3 coding sequence is TGTGCCAGCAGCTTAGGAGACACGATAGCGGGACCCCGCACAGATACGCAGTATTTT. This gives the protein CASSLGDTIAGPRTDTQYF.